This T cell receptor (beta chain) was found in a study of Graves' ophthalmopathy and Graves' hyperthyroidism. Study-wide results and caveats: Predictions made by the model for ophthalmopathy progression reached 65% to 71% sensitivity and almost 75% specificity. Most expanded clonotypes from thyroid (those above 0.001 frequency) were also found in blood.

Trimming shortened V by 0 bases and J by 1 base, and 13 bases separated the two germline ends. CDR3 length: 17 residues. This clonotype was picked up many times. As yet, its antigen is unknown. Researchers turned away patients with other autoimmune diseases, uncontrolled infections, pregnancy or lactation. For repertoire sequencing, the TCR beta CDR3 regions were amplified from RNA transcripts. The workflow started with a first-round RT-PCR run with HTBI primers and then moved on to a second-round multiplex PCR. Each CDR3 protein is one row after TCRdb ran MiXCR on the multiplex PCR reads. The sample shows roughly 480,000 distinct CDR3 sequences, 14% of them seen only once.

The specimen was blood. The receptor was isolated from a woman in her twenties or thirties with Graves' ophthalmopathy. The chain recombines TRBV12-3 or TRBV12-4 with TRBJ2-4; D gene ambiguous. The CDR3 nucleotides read TGTGCCAGCAGTTTAGCAGGCGTTGGGATGGCCAAAAACATTCAGTACTTC. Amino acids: CASSLAGVGMAKNIQYF.